A single sample is the source of the 21 T cell receptor beta chains below, sequenced in a study of response to subunit inactivated influenza vaccine. TCRdb processed the RT-PCR reads anew with MiXCR; each CDR3 protein has one entry. The sample shows about 570,000 distinct CDR3 sequences, about 11% of them seen only once. The sample was also linked to a second study, of T cells expressing NK-cell markers. This second report adds: For TCR beta, cDNA was produced by 5'RACE template switching with UMIs.

This sample comprised PBMCs from blood, obtained on the day of vaccination. These receptor sequences come from a man aged 45-60 years who received an inactivated influenza vaccine.

The chain recombines TRBV4-1 with TRBJ2-1; D uncertain. Trimming removed 0 bases at V and 6 bases at J, with 12 bases between. The germline V gene has CDR1 MGHRA and CDR2 YSYEKL. The length of the CDR3 is 15 residues. This CDR3 reads CASSQDRVSFNEQFF. In DNA form, the CDR3 reads TGCGCCAGCAGCCAAGATCGGGTCAGCTTCAATGAGCAGTTCTTC.

This clonotype turned up a few times. CDR3 DNA: TGTGCCAGCAGCATACGATTGGGCACCGGGGAGCTGTTTTTT. It encodes CASSIRLGTGELFF. The V and J genes are TRBV9 and TRBJ2-2, with no clear D. Germline V CDR1 and CDR2: SGDLS, YYNGEE. Trimming left V 4 bases short and J 4 bases short, with 11 bases between. The CDR3 covers 14 residues. The full variable domain, its missing parts supplied by reference TRBV9 and TRBJ2-2, is DSGVTQTPKHLITATGQRVTLRCSPRSGDLSVYWYQQSLDQGLQFLIQYYNGEERAKGNILERFSAQQFPDLHSELNLSSLELGDSALYFCASSIRLGTGELFFGEGSRLTVL.

Points on this clonotype: One junction end disagrees with the germline gene, perhaps due to a read error. This rearrangement joins TRBV5-1 to TRBJ2-1; TRBD1 aligns across 9 bases. Germline-derived CDR1 and CDR2 are SGHRS and YFSETQ. This CDR3 spans 16 amino acids. The CDR3 DNA reads TGCGCCAGCAGCTTGGCCTTCGGACAGGGGTACAATGAGAAGTTCTTC. Encoded protein: CASSLAFGQGYNEKFF.

V is TRBV24-1 and J is TRBJ2-1; 7 nucleotides align to TRBD2. This CDR3 is built from 14 residues. V lost 7 bases, J lost 1 base, and 3 bases stayed unmatched. CDR1 and CDR2 (germline): KGHDR, SFDVKD. The CDR3 DNA reads TGTGCCACCAGGGGCGGGAGTTCCTACAATGAGCAGTTCTTC. Protein: CATRGGSSYNEQFF.

This clonotype was observed a handful of times. The rearrangement links TRBV7-9 to TRBJ2-1; D not certain. The CDR3 is made up of 13 amino acids. The ends were cut back, 4 bases at V and 9 bases at J, with 13 bases in the middle. The germline V gene encodes CDR1 SEHNR and CDR2 FQNEAQ (reference sequence). Here the CDR3 reads CASSSGSAFEQFF. CDR3 sequence (DNA): TGTGCCAGCAGCTCAGGAAGCGCGTTTGAGCAGTTCTTC.

This clonotype was observed a handful of times. This chain links TRBV4-3 with TRBJ1-2; D is unclear. Germline-derived CDR1 and CDR2 are LGHNA and YSLEER. Trimming left V 0 bases short and J 6 bases short, with 8 bases between. The CDR3 extends over 13 amino acids. This CDR3 reads CASSQEKGNGYTF. The CDR3 DNA is TGCGCCAGCAGCCAAGAAAAGGGAAATGGCTACACCTTC.

This clonotype has just a few counts. The chain couples TRBV19 to TRBJ2-1; maybe TRBD2 (7 bases). The ends were cut back, 6 bases at V and 6 bases at J, with 12 bases in the middle. Germline CDR1 LNHDA, CDR2 SQIVND (reference sequence). This CDR3 spans 13 amino acids. CDR3 sequence reads: CASSTGRVNEQFF. Here the CDR3 DNA reads TGTGCCAGTAGCACAGGGAGGGTCAATGAGCAGTTCTTC.

The chain combines TRBV7-9 with TRBJ1-1; 10 bases map to TRBD1. The germline V gene has CDR1 SEHNR and CDR2 FQNEAQ (reference sequence). The V and J ends lost 6 bases and 6 bases, in that order; junction bases with no gene match: 7. CDR3 length: 14 residues. CDR3 sequence: CASRRQGAISEAFF. DNA for the CDR3: TGTGCCAGCAGGAGACAGGGGGCGATATCTGAAGCTTTCTTT. Supplemented by reference TRBV7-9 and TRBJ1-1, the full variable domain reads DTGVSQNPRHKITKRGQNVTFRCDPISEHNRLYWYRQTLGQGPEFLTYFQNEAQLEKSRLLSDRFSAERPKGSFSTLEIQRTEQGDSAMYLCASRRQGAISEAFFGQGTRLTVV.

This chain connects TRBV11-1 to TRBJ2-5, with TRBD1 matching over 7 bases. The J segment lost 3 bases and the V segment lost 6 bases, leaving 7 bases of the junction unmatched. The CDR3 is made up of 14 amino acids. Per the germline V gene, CDR1 is SGHAT and CDR2 is FQDESV (reference sequence). CDR3 DNA: TGTGCCAGCAGTCCACCGGGACAGAAAGAGACCCAGTACTTC. Translated: CASSPPGQKETQYF.

This clonotype was counted many times. The genes are TRBV7-9 and TRBJ1-2; weak D call: TRBD1 (5 bases). This CDR3 has 14 amino acids. V gave up 0 bases and J gave up 4 bases, with 9 bases separating them. The germline CDR1 and CDR2 sequences are SEHNR and FQNEAQ (reference sequence). This CDR3 reads CASSLAGAGYGYTF. The CDR3, as DNA: TGTGCCAGCAGCTTAGCTGGGGCTGGCTATGGCTACACCTTC.

This clonotype came up a few times. The rearrangement links TRBV4-1 to TRBJ1-1; weak D call: TRBD1 (5 bases). The CDR3 runs to 16 residues. Trimming took off 0 bases at V and 4 bases at J, with 15 bases between the two ends. Germline-derived CDR1 and CDR2 are MGHRA and YSYEKL. The CDR3 sequence is CASSQDRGGRATEAFF. The CDR3 coding sequence is TGCGCCAGCAGCCAAGATAGGGGAGGTAGGGCCACTGAAGCTTTCTTT.

In this sample, this clonotype turned up a few times. V is TRBV2 and J is TRBJ2-7; weak D call: TRBD2 (6 bases). Germline V gene data show CDR1 as SNHLY and CDR2 as FYNNEI. The CDR3 is made up of 15 amino acids. V lost 8 bases and J lost 5, with 22 bases in between. Here the CDR3 DNA reads TGTGCCAGCGGGGTTATAGCGGCCGCCGGCGACGAGCAGTACTTC. Translating it yields CASGVIAAAGDEQYF.

V gene TRBV5-1 combines with J gene TRBJ2-1, with D possibly TRBD2 on 6 matching bases. Per the germline V gene, CDR1 is SGHRS and CDR2 is YFSETQ. Trimming removed 0 bases at V and 5 bases at J, with 12 bases between. The CDR3 sequence is 15 residues long. The CDR3 bases are TGCGCCAGCAGCTTGGCCTTGCGGGACCACAATGAGCAGTTCTTC. Its protein product is CASSLALRDHNEQFF.

There are a few counts of this clonotype. The chain employs TRBV15 and TRBJ2-7; 7 positions match TRBD2. The V gene end was trimmed by 0 bases and the J gene end by 2 bases; junction bases not matched to a gene: 4. The CDR3 extends over 15 amino acids. Germline assignment: CDR1 LNHNV and CDR2 YYDKDF (reference sequence). Here the CDR3 DNA reads TGTGCCACCAGCAGAGAGTCTAGCGGCACCTACGAGCAGTACTTC. This gives the protein CATSRESSGTYEQYF. The entire variable domain, with the rest obtained from reference TRBV15 and TRBJ2-7, is as follows: DAMVIQNPRYQVTQFGKPVTLSCSQTLNHNVMYWYQQKSSQAPKLLFHYYDKDFNNEADTPDNFQSRRPNTSFCFLDIRSPGLGDTAMYLCATSRESSGTYEQYFGPGTRLTVT.

This clonotype turned up a few times. This chain links TRBV27 with TRBJ2-1; the match to TRBD1 covers 8 bases. V shed 4 bases, J shed 9 bases, and the junction held 5 bases outside the gene matches. The CDR3 length is 13 residues. Germline V gene lookup returns CDR1 MNHEY and CDR2 SMNVEV (reference sequence). The CDR3 loop is CASSSQGASEQFF. CDR3 DNA sequence: TGTGCCAGCAGTTCCCAGGGGGCGAGTGAGCAGTTCTTC.

Only a few counts were recorded for this clonotype. This rearrangement joins TRBV6-2 or TRBV6-3 to TRBJ2-2, with D possibly being TRBD1 (5 bases). V was trimmed by 6 bases and J by 7 bases, leaving 12 bases between them. CDR3 length equals 13 residues. CDR1 and CDR2 from the germline V gene are MNHEY and SVGEGT. Written as DNA, the CDR3 is TGTGCCAGCAGCTTCAGGGCGCTCGGGGAGCTGTTTTTT. This sequence encodes CASSFRALGELFF.

The sample holds a few counts of this clonotype. J is TRBJ2-1 and V is TRBV18, with TRBD2 matching 13 bases. CDR1 KGHSH and CDR2 LQKENI come from the germline V gene. The CDR3 runs 17 residues. The V gene end was trimmed by 4 bases and the J gene end by 1 base; junction bases not matched to a gene: 4. CDR3 protein: CASSHRLAGGSYNEQFF. The CDR3 nucleotides read TGTGCCAGCTCACACCGACTAGCGGGAGGTTCCTACAATGAGCAGTTCTTC.

In this sample, this clonotype turned up many times. The gene calls are TRBV6-1 and TRBJ2-2, with 9 bases fitting TRBD1. The CDR3 totals 15 residues. Trimming removed 6 bases from V and 1 base from J; junction bases left unmatched: 3. Per the germline V gene, CDR1 is MNHNS and CDR2 is SASEGT. The CDR3 DNA sequence: TGTGCCAGCAGCAGACAGGGGGTGAACACCGGGGAGCTGTTTTTT. The encoded protein is CASSRQGVNTGELFF.

This clonotype has a handful of counts. This chain connects TRBV7-9 to TRBJ1-6; 7 bases agree with TRBD1. Trimming took 4 bases from V and 9 from J; bases not matched to a gene: 6. Germline V CDR1 and CDR2: SEHNR, FQNEAQ (reference sequence). This CDR3 is 14 amino acids long. Written as DNA, the CDR3 is TGTGCCAGCAGCTCCTACACAGGGGTTTCACCCCTCCACTTT. Translated, it gives CASSSYTGVSPLHF.

The chain joins TRBV7-2 to TRBJ2-7; weak D call: TRBD2 (8 bases). Trimming took 3 bases from V and 3 from J, leaving 15 bases between them. This CDR3 is built from 15 residues. Per germline, CDR1 SGHTA and CDR2 FQGNSA. DNA for the CDR3: TGTGCCAGCAGCTTGATAGCGGGACAGAGCTACGAGCAGTACTTC. Its translation is CASSLIAGQSYEQYF.

This clonotype was observed a few times. This chain links TRBV7-2 with TRBJ2-5; TRBD1 agrees at 8 bases. V lost 1 base and J lost 2; bases outside the gene matches: 3. Germline-derived CDR1 and CDR2 are SGHTA and FQGNSA. This CDR3 is built from 15 residues. The CDR3 here is CASSLGQGRQETQYF. The CDR3 DNA follows: TGTGCCAGCAGCTTAGGACAGGGGCGTCAAGAGACCCAGTACTTC.